This T cell receptor beta chain was sequenced for a study of blood T cell repertoires in COVID-19. Turning to the study itself: The United States, Italy and Spain provided the acute and convalescent COVID-19 samples. Sample material is recorded as cDNA or gDNA derived from T cells, B-cell-depleted T cells, or PBMCs.

Original handling: From reference gene primer amplification, estimates of nucleated cell counts were derived. The protocol was immunoSEQ multiplex PCR, while the TCRdb copy is restricted to in-frame clones and leaves out a portion. V, J and clone size reflect that table, while D and trimming were determined from the DNA. The sample lists approximately 280,000 clones, approximately 83% occurring once. Germline V CDR1 and CDR2: DFQATT, SNEGSKA (reference sequence). The CDR3 runs 11 residues. The V gene end was trimmed by 1 base and the J gene end by 15 bases; junction bases not matched to a gene: 6. Sequencing was done on a sample of peripheral blood. The chain joins TRBV20-1 to TRBJ2-1; TRBD1 matches 7 bases. The source is a woman aged 65 to 85 with acute or convalescent COVID-19. CDR3 protein: CSARAGQVPFF. The CDR3 nucleotides are TGCAGTGCTAGAGCTGGACAGGTTCCGTTCTTC.